The 32 T cell receptor beta chains listed next were all sequenced from one sample in a study of PD-L1 blockade in urothelial cancer. TCRdb's table, derived via immunoSEQ multiplex PCR, lists solely in-frame clones and lacks some. The sample shows under 95,000 clones, about four fifths of them seen only once. Time point noted: pretreatment peripheral blood. Sequencing used PBMCs, obtained around atezolizumab (anti-PD-L1) treatment. The receptors originated from a man between 60 and 75 years old with urothelial cancer.

The chain combines TRBV7-9 with TRBJ1-2; D gene uncertain. The V gene's germline CDR1 is SEHNR and CDR2 FQNEAQ (reference sequence). The CDR3 spans 13 residues. Trimming left V 4 bases short and J 8 bases short, with 14 bases between. This CDR3 is CASSSSTALGYTF. CDR3 in DNA: TGTGCCAGCAGCTCTAGCACCGCGTTGGGCTACACCTTC. The full variable domain, with the rest looked up from reference TRBV7-9 and TRBJ1-2, is DTGVSQNPRHKITKRGQNVTFRCDPISEHNRLYWYRQTLGQGPEFLTYFQNEAQLEKSRLLSDRFSAERPKGSFSTLEIQRTEQGDSAMYLCASSSSTALGYTFGSGTRLTVV.

V is TRBV19 and J is TRBJ1-2; the match to TRBD1 covers 11 bases. Per germline, CDR1 LNHDA and CDR2 SQIVND (reference sequence). Trimming cost V 5 bases and J 0 bases; bases outside gene matches: 5. The CDR3 extends over 16 amino acids. CDR3 DNA: TGTGCCAGTAGTTCCGGGACAGGGGGTTCTAACTATGGCTACACCTTC. Protein product: CASSSGTGGSNYGYTF.

This chain links TRBV11-2 with TRBJ2-5; D not certain. This CDR3 is built from 13 residues. Germline V CDR1 and CDR2: SGHAT, FQNNGV. V gave up 1 base and J gave up 2 bases, with 5 bases separating them. Here the CDR3 reads CASSLAQQETQYF. CDR3 DNA sequence: TGTGCCAGCAGCTTAGCGCAGCAAGAGACCCAGTACTTC.

J is TRBJ2-7 and V is TRBV6-1; 9 nucleotides line up with TRBD1. There are 14 residues in the CDR3. V trimming: 4 bases; J trimming: 6 bases; junction bases outside the gene matches: 7. Germline CDR1 and CDR2: MNHNS and SASEGT. DNA for the CDR3: TGTGCCAGCAGTGGGAGGACAGGGGAGTTCGAGCAGTACTTC. As protein: CASSGRTGEFEQYF.

The chain employs TRBV27 and TRBJ2-3; TRBD2 might be the D (6 bases). Germline V gene data show CDR1 as MNHEY and CDR2 as SMNVEV (reference sequence). V was cut by 5 bases and J by 0 bases, with 15 bases left in between. CDR3 length: 16 amino acids. CDR3 protein: CASSKHSGSSTDTQYF. The CDR3 coding sequence is TGTGCCAGCAGTAAACATAGCGGATCTAGCACAGATACGCAGTATTTT.

V is TRBV7-2 and J is TRBJ2-2; D is uncertain. The CDR3 sequence is 14 residues long. V gave up 5 bases and J gave up 0 bases, with 7 bases separating them. Germline assignment: CDR1 SGHTA and CDR2 FQGNSA. In nucleotides, the CDR3 is TGTGCCAGCAGCCTGGCAGCGAACACCGGGGAGCTGTTTTTT. It encodes CASSLAANTGELFF.

The table lists this clone with a few counts. The rearrangement uses TRBV13 and TRBJ2-7; a weak D match, TRBD2 (6 bases). V was trimmed by 5 bases and J by 7 bases, leaving 15 bases between them. CDR3 length: 13 residues. CDR1 and CDR2 (germline): PRHDT, FYEKMQ (reference sequence). CDR3 DNA: TGTGCCAGCAGCGGTGAGAACGGGGGAGAGCAGTACTTC. Its protein is CASSGENGGEQYF. The variable domain in full, completed from reference TRBV13 and TRBJ2-7, reads AAGVIQSPRHLIKEKRETATLKCYPIPRHDTVYWYQQGPGQDPQFLISFYEKMQSDKGSIPDRFSAQQFSDYHSELNMSSLELGDSALYFCASSGENGGEQYFGPGTRLTVT.

V and J are TRBV19 and TRBJ1-5, with 10 nucleotides matching TRBD1. The CDR3 spans 17 residues. V trimming: 5 bases; J trimming: 7 bases; junction bases outside the gene matches: 14. Germline values: CDR1 LNHDA, CDR2 SQIVND (reference sequence). This CDR3 reads CASSLAGDRGLRQPQHF. CDR3 nucleotides: TGTGCCAGTAGTTTAGCGGGGGACAGGGGACTTCGCCAGCCCCAGCATTTT.

The chain joins TRBV5-1 to TRBJ2-3; TRBD1 might be the D (5 bases). Germline V gives CDR1 SGHRS, CDR2 YFSETQ. This CDR3 is built from 15 residues. The germline V and J ends were trimmed by 4 bases and 6 bases, with 18 bases remaining between them. CDR3 in amino acids: CASSLPAGMMDTQYF. The CDR3 bases are TGCGCCAGCAGCCTTCCGGCAGGGATGATGGATACGCAGTATTTT.

The chain is built from TRBV2 and TRBJ2-3, with D tentatively TRBD1 (6 bases). The germline gives CDR1 SNHLY, CDR2 FYNNEI. This CDR3 has 13 residues. Trimming left V 6 bases short and J 5 bases short, with 12 bases between. The CDR3 nucleotides are TGTGCCAGCAGATACAGGGTGGAAGATACGCAGTATTTT. Its protein product is CASRYRVEDTQYF.

This chain connects TRBV19 to TRBJ1-1, with TRBD1 identical over 7 bases. Trimming at V came to 5 bases and at J to 0 bases, leaving 6 bases not matched to a gene. The CDR3 length is 15 residues. The germline gives CDR1 LNHDA, CDR2 SQIVND (reference sequence). CDR3 DNA sequence: TGTGCCAGTAGTCCCACGACAGGGATGAACACTGAAGCTTTCTTT. This gives the protein CASSPTTGMNTEAFF.

Here the CDR3 DNA reads TGTGCCAGCAGTCGGGACAGTTATAGCAATCAGCCCCAGCATTTT. Its protein product is CASSRDSYSNQPQHF. The chain uses TRBV9 and TRBJ1-5; 7 bases map to TRBD1. Germline loops: CDR1 SGDLS, CDR2 YYNGEE. Trimming took 5 bases from V and 0 from J; bases not matched to a gene: 5. CDR3 size: 15 residues.

The chain employs TRBV4-1 and TRBJ2-7; 7 positions agree with TRBD1. This CDR3 contains 13 residues. Looked up from germline, CDR1 is MGHRA and CDR2 is YSYEKL. V lost 2 bases and J lost 6; bases outside the gene matches: 4. CDR3 loop: CASSQPDRFEQYF. CDR3 DNA: TGCGCCAGCAGCCAACCGGACAGGTTCGAGCAGTACTTC.

The V gene is TRBV7-9, the J gene TRBJ2-3; the match to TRBD2 covers 7 bases. Germline V gene data show CDR1 as SEHNR and CDR2 as FQNEAQ (reference sequence). This CDR3 region has 15 residues. The V segment lost 3 bases and the J segment 3 bases; nucleotides outside the gene matches: 6. The CDR3 protein is CASSFRSGMTDTQYF. The CDR3, as DNA: TGTGCCAGCAGCTTCCGGAGCGGGATGACAGATACGCAGTATTTT.

V is TRBV28 and J is TRBJ1-2; no reliable D call. CDR1 and CDR2 from the germline V gene are MDHEN and SYDVKM. V gave up 2 bases and J gave up 8 bases, with 9 bases separating them. The CDR3 has 12 residues. The CDR3 loop reads CASSLIQAGYTF. CDR3 in DNA: TGTGCCAGCAGTTTAATCCAAGCGGGCTACACCTTC.

The chain carries TRBV10-3 and TRBJ1-2, with 11 bases aligning to TRBD1. The V segment lost 6 bases and the J segment 8 bases; nucleotides outside the gene matches: 11. The CDR3 has 15 residues. CDR1 and CDR2 (germline): ENHRY, SYGVKD. DNA of the CDR3: TGTGCCATCAGCAGGACAGGGGGCGACCTGGAGGGCTACACCTTC. Encoded protein: CAISRTGGDLEGYTF.

This sequence joins TRBV5-1 and TRBJ1-1, with a tentative D call TRBD1 (5 bases). V was clipped by 4 bases and J by 2 bases, with 21 bases between them. Germline CDR1 reads SGHRS; CDR2 reads YFSETQ. The CDR3 length is 17 residues. The CDR3 sequence is CASSPERKTDTNTEAFF. CDR3 coding DNA: TGCGCCAGCAGCCCGGAAAGGAAGACAGACACCAACACTGAAGCTTTCTTT.

The CDR3 loop reads CASSLRTGGRSTEAFF. The CDR3, as DNA: TGTGCCAGCAGCTTGAGGACAGGGGGGAGAAGCACTGAAGCTTTCTTT. The rearrangement uses TRBV5-5 and TRBJ1-1; 10 bases map to TRBD1. The CDR3 contains 16 residues. Germline loops: CDR1 SGHKS, CDR2 YYEKEE (reference sequence). Trimming took 1 base from V and 4 from J; bases not matched to a gene: 7.

The chain employs TRBV7-8 and TRBJ1-6, with D perhaps TRBD1 (5 bases). This CDR3 has 13 residues. Germline values: CDR1 SGHVS, CDR2 FQNEAQ. V lost 6 bases and J 8 bases, leaving 11 bases between the germline ends. CDR3 in amino acids: CASRRGRDSPLHF. CDR3 in DNA: TGTGCCAGCAGACGGGGGAGGGATTCACCCCTCCACTTT.

The chain couples TRBV5-1 to TRBJ2-7; a weak D match, TRBD2 (7 bases). This CDR3 has 15 residues. V was shortened by 4 bases and J by 5 bases, with 19 bases between the two germline ends. Germline CDR1 and CDR2: SGHRS and YFSETQ. DNA of the CDR3: TGCGCCAGCAGCCCCCTGCTGGGGGGGCCTGACGAGCAGTACTTC. Translation gives CASSPLLGGPDEQYF.

This chain links TRBV14 with TRBJ2-7; a possible D gene is TRBD1 (6 bases). The CDR3 is 15 amino acids. CDR1 is SGHDN, CDR2 FVKESK, per germline. Trimming shortened V by 3 bases and J by 5 bases, and 17 bases separated the two germline ends. The CDR3 protein is CASSHRTVRAHEQYF. The CDR3 region has the DNA TGTGCCAGCAGCCATCGGACAGTCCGGGCCCACGAGCAGTACTTC.

The chain uses TRBV19 and TRBJ1-5; D may be TRBD1 (6 bases). V lost 5 bases and J 6 bases, leaving 11 bases between the germline ends. This CDR3 is built from 13 residues. Germline loops: CDR1 LNHDA, CDR2 SQIVND (reference sequence). In nucleotides, the CDR3 is TGTGCCAGTAGTTGGAAACAGGGTCAGCCCCAGCATTTT. Translated: CASSWKQGQPQHF. Drawing the rest from reference TRBV19 and TRBJ1-5, the complete variable domain is DGGITQSPKYLFRKEGQNVTLSCEQNLNHDAMYWYRQDPGQGLRLIYYSQIVNDFQKGDIAEGYSVSREKKESFPLTVTSAQKNPTAFYLCASSWKQGQPQHFGDGTRLSIL.

The gene calls are TRBV12-5 and TRBJ2-7, with D maybe TRBD1 (6 bases). The germline V gene has CDR1 LGHNT and CDR2 FRNRAP. The CDR3 totals 15 residues. V dropped 0 bases and J dropped 3 bases, with 12 bases sitting between them. CDR3 amino acids: CASGLVLVGGYEQYF. Here the CDR3 DNA reads TGTGCTAGTGGTTTGGTACTGGTAGGGGGCTACGAGCAGTACTTC.

The chain combines TRBV10-2 with TRBJ2-7; a weak D match, TRBD2 (7 bases). CDR3 length: 13 residues. The germline V gene has CDR1 WSHSY and CDR2 SAAADI. The V gene lost 4 bases and the J gene lost 4 bases, with 11 bases spanning the gap. CDR3 nucleotide sequence: TGCGCCAGCAGTGCGGGGGGCGGGTACGAGCAGTACTTC. It specifies CASSAGGGYEQYF.

The V gene is TRBV11-3, the J gene TRBJ2-1; weak D call: TRBD2 (6 bases). This CDR3 comprises 15 residues. Germline-derived CDR1 and CDR2 are SGHNT and YENEEA. With 3 bases removed from V and 7 bases from J, the gap between germline ends came to 16 bases. The CDR3 region is CASSFGEEGWNEQFF. The CDR3 DNA reads TGTGCCAGCAGCTTCGGGGAGGAGGGATGGAATGAGCAGTTCTTC.

The chain is built from TRBV11-3 and TRBJ2-3; tentative D call: TRBD2 (5 bases). CDR1 and CDR2 (germline): SGHNT, YENEEA. V lost 3 bases and J 0 bases, leaving 13 bases between the germline ends. The CDR3 is 16 amino acids. The CDR3 nucleotides are TGTGCCAGCAGCTTGGGCGGGCCTTTTAGCACAGATACGCAGTATTTT. This translates into CASSLGGPFSTDTQYF.

This clone was detected once. The chain joins TRBV6-1 to TRBJ1-5, with unresolved D. The CDR3 extends over 13 amino acids. Germline V gives CDR1 MNHNS, CDR2 SASEGT. Trimming left V 3 bases short and J 1 base short, with 4 bases between. The CDR3 here is CASSDPSNQPQHF. CDR3 nucleotides: TGTGCCAGCAGTGACCCGAGCAATCAGCCCCAGCATTTT.

The gene calls are TRBV6-4 and TRBJ2-2; the D gene is possibly TRBD1 (6 bases). V lost 6 bases and J 3 bases, leaving 11 bases between the germline ends. CDR3 length: 14 residues. Germline assignment: CDR1 MRHNA and CDR2 SNTAGT. CDR3 bases: TGTGCCAGCAGCCGGGACACTCACACCGGGGAGCTGTTTTTT. It yields the protein CASSRDTHTGELFF.

The chain links TRBV2 to TRBJ2-5, with 8 nucleotides matching TRBD1. Germline V gene data show CDR1 as SNHLY and CDR2 as FYNNEI. V shed 6 bases, J shed 2 bases, and the junction held 2 bases outside the gene matches. The CDR3 contains 13 residues. CDR3 amino acids: CASSRDRQETQYF. The DNA of the CDR3 is TGTGCCAGCAGCCGGGACAGGCAAGAGACCCAGTACTTC.

The V gene is TRBV2, the J gene TRBJ2-2, with a weak D call TRBD1 (5 bases). The CDR3 is 14 residues long. The germline V gene encodes CDR1 SNHLY and CDR2 FYNNEI. V was pared by 2 bases and J by 6 bases, with 10 bases between. CDR3 DNA: TGTGCCAGCAGTGAACAGGGTCCCCCCGGGGAGCTGTTTTTT. Translating gives CASSEQGPPGELFF.

In this sample, this clone turned up many times. J is TRBJ2-5 and V is TRBV4-1, with a tentative D call TRBD2 (5 bases). The length of the CDR3 is 15 residues. Trimming pared 1 base from V and 0 bases from J, leaving 9 bases between. The V gene's germline CDR1 is MGHRA and CDR2 YSYEKL. This CDR3 reads CASSQGTGHQETQYF. For the CDR3, the DNA is TGCGCCAGCAGCCAAGGGACTGGCCACCAAGAGACCCAGTACTTC.

This clone was counted between two and nine times. The chain joins TRBV6-6 to TRBJ2-3; D might be TRBD1 (6 bases). The V end was cut by 0 bases, the J end by 3 bases, with 13 bases between. The CDR3 is 16 amino acids. In germline, CDR1 is MNHNY, CDR2 SVGAGI (reference sequence). The CDR3 coding sequence is TGTGCCAGCAGTTACTCTGGGTCAACAGGGACAGATACGCAGTATTTT. As protein: CASSYSGSTGTDTQYF.